The text below deals with one TCR beta chain. Sequenced by immunoSEQ multiplex PCR; TCRdb stores in-frame clones only, minus some. The sample contains some 41,000 clones, around 88% of which appear only once. The sample comes from a study of PD-L1 blockade in urothelial cancer. Overall study: After treatment start, blood was analyzed at 3 weeks (second dose) and at 6 weeks.

CDR3 length equals 16 residues. J gave up 5 bases and V 7 bases, and 9 bases lay outside the gene matches. Germline-derived CDR1 and CDR2 are LNHDA and SQIVND (reference sequence). Material: PBMCs, obtained around atezolizumab (anti-PD-L1) treatment. The receptor was isolated from an elderly man with urothelial cancer. The gene calls are TRBV19 and TRBJ2-5, with 14 bases lining up with TRBD2. For the CDR3, the DNA is TGTGCCAGTATGGGACCGGGACTAGCGGGAGTTGAGACCCAGTACTTC. Residues: CASMGPGLAGVETQYF.